The subject of this entry is one TCR beta chain. These data are taken from a study of control samples from healthy donors and cancer patients. V lost 8 bases to trimming and J lost 4 bases; unmatched junction nucleotides: 9. The CDR3 totals 15 residues. Germline-derived CDR1 and CDR2 are MGHRA and YSYEKL. The protocol was immunoSEQ multiplex PCR, while the TCRdb copy is restricted to in-frame clones and leaves out a portion. The sample consists of about 410,000 clones, approximately 92% of them appearing once. The source material was PBMCs. This chain links TRBV4-1 with TRBJ2-1; 9 positions agree with TRBD1. The TCR sequence derives from a man aged 40-50 years with head and neck cancer. CDR3 in amino acids: CASASPGTGYNEQFF. The CDR3 DNA reads TGCGCCAGCGCTTCCCCCGGGACAGGGTACAATGAGCAGTTCTTC.